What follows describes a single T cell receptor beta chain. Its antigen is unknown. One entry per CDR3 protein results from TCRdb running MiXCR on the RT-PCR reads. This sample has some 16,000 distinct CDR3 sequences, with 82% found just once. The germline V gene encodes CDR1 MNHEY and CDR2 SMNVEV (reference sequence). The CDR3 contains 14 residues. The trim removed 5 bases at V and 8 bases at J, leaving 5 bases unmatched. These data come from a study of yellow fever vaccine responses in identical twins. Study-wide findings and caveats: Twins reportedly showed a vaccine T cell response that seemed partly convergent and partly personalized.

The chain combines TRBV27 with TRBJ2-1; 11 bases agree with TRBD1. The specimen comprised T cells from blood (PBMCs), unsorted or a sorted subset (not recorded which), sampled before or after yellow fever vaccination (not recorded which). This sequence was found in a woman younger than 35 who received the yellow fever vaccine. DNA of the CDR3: TGTGCCAGCAGTCCCGGGACAGGGGGTTATGAGCAGTTCTTC. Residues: CASSPGTGGYEQFF.